These T cell receptor beta chains were read from a single sample in a study of regulatory T cells in long-lasting Graves disease. TCRdb ran MiXCR on the multiplex PCR reads and lists one entry per CDR3 protein. The profile shows about 350,000 distinct CDR3 sequences, over 15% of them singletons. The same sample was also used in a study of T cells in Graves' hyperthyroidism and ophthalmopathy.

The sequencing here drew on peripheral blood mononuclear cells (PBMCs), taken at new diagnosis, from a patient treated with antithyroid drugs. These receptors all come from a man aged 35-49 years with Graves disease. The CDR3 runs from the conserved cysteine through the conserved F or W. Each record gives: clone size, J gene, D gene, V gene, CDR3 DNA, CDR3 protein. The D gene is left open where the match is weak. Clone size is stated in some rows and not others, as once, few, many or a class when expanded.

abundance: many; j_gene: TRBJ2-7; d_gene: NA; v_gene: TRBV5-1; CDR3nt: TGCGCCAGCAGTCCCGGACAGATCCAGCACTACGAGCAGTACTTC; CDR3aa: CASSPGQIQHYEQYF
abundance: many; j_gene: TRBJ2-7; d_gene: NA; v_gene: TRBV5-1; CDR3nt: TGTGCCAGCAGTTCTTACTACGAGCAGTACTTC; CDR3aa: CASSSYYEQYF
abundance: many; j_gene: TRBJ2-2; d_gene: TRBD1; v_gene: TRBV18; CDR3nt: TGTGCCAGCTCGCGGACCGGGACAGACACCGGGGAGCTGTTTTTT; CDR3aa: CASSRTGTDTGELFF
abundance: NA; j_gene: TRBJ2-1; d_gene: NA; v_gene: TRBV11-2; CDR3nt: TGTGCCGGCAGCTTGACAGGTATGTCCTACAATGAGCAGTTCTTC; CDR3aa: CAGSLTGMSYNEQFF
abundance: many; j_gene: TRBJ2-7; d_gene: TRBD2; v_gene: TRBV20-1; CDR3nt: TGCAGTGCTAGTCGAGCTAGCGGGGGGGCGCGGTACGAGCAGTACTTC; CDR3aa: CSASRASGGARYEQYF
abundance: NA; j_gene: TRBJ2-7; d_gene: NA; v_gene: TRBV6-1; CDR3nt: TGTGCCAGCAGGAATTCGAGGGGCCCACGCTCCTACGAGCAGTACTTC; CDR3aa: CASRNSRGPRSYEQYF
abundance: many; j_gene: TRBJ2-1; d_gene: TRBD1; v_gene: TRBV7-3; CDR3nt: TGTGCCAGCAGCTTAGAGAGACAGGGCTACAATGAGCAGTTCTTC; CDR3aa: CASSLERQGYNEQFF
abundance: many; j_gene: TRBJ1-1; d_gene: NA; v_gene: TRBV30; CDR3nt: TGTGCCTGGAGTGGCCCAGGGAACACTGAAGCTTTCTTT; CDR3aa: CAWSGPGNTEAFF
abundance: many; j_gene: TRBJ2-7; d_gene: NA; v_gene: TRBV7-2; CDR3nt: TGTGCCAGCAGCGTAACATATGGGGAGCAGTACTTC; CDR3aa: CASSVTYGEQYF
abundance: NA; j_gene: TRBJ2-7; d_gene: TRBD2; v_gene: TRBV6-1; CDR3nt: TGTGCCAGCAGGGGACTAGCGAGGACCTACGAGCAGTACTTC; CDR3aa: CASRGLARTYEQYF
abundance: many; j_gene: TRBJ2-3; d_gene: NA; v_gene: TRBV5-1; CDR3nt: TGCGCCAGCAGCTTGCAAGGGGCTAACACAGATACGCAGTATTTT; CDR3aa: CASSLQGANTDTQYF
abundance: many; j_gene: TRBJ2-7; d_gene: NA; v_gene: TRBV2; CDR3nt: TGTGCCAGCGGTACAAGCCGGTACGAGCAGTACTTC; CDR3aa: CASGTSRYEQYF
abundance: many; j_gene: TRBJ2-6; d_gene: NA; v_gene: TRBV27; CDR3nt: TGTGCCAGCAGTTTACGGAGGGGCCTGACGCCCTCTGGGGCCAACGTCCTGACTTTC; CDR3aa: CASSLRRGLTPSGANVLTF
abundance: few; j_gene: TRBJ1-6; d_gene: NA; v_gene: TRBV20-1; CDR3nt: TGCAGTGCTAGAGCAAGAACGCCGGATCATTCACCCCTCCACTTT; CDR3aa: CSARARTPDHSPLHF
abundance: NA; j_gene: TRBJ2-3; d_gene: NA; v_gene: TRBV11-2; CDR3nt: TGTGCCAGTAGTATAATAGGCCCACCAGATACGCAGTATTTT; CDR3aa: CASSIIGPPDTQYF
abundance: many; j_gene: TRBJ1-1; d_gene: TRBD1; v_gene: TRBV5-1; CDR3nt: TGTGCCAGCAGCTTGCGACAGGGCACTGAAGCTTTCTTT; CDR3aa: CASSLRQGTEAFF
abundance: many; j_gene: TRBJ2-3; d_gene: TRBD2; v_gene: TRBV6-1; CDR3nt: TGTGCCAGCAGTGGGACTAGCGGGGCGGATACGCAGTATTTT; CDR3aa: CASSGTSGADTQYF
abundance: many; j_gene: TRBJ2-3; d_gene: TRBD2; v_gene: TRBV5-1; CDR3nt: TGCGCCAGCAGGACCGGACTAGCGGGGGGGCTCCCAGATACGCAGTATTTT; CDR3aa: CASRTGLAGGLPDTQYF
abundance: NA; j_gene: TRBJ2-3; d_gene: NA; v_gene: TRBV20-1; CDR3nt: TGCAGTGCTAGAGATGCCAGGGCTAGCACAGATACGCAGTATTTT; CDR3aa: CSARDARASTDTQYF
abundance: few; j_gene: TRBJ1-5; d_gene: TRBD1; v_gene: TRBV6-1; CDR3nt: TGTGCCAGCAGTCAACAGGGGACGCATCAGCCCCAGCATTTT; CDR3aa: CASSQQGTHQPQHF
abundance: many; j_gene: TRBJ2-2; d_gene: NA; v_gene: TRBV2; CDR3nt: TGTGCCAGCAAGGGGACGGCGAACACCGGGGAGCTGTTTTTT; CDR3aa: CASKGTANTGELFF
abundance: few; j_gene: TRBJ1-1; d_gene: TRBD1; v_gene: TRBV7-8; CDR3nt: TGTGCCAGCAGCTTAGGGAACAGGGGGCATTGGGTGGACACTGAAGCTTTCTTT; CDR3aa: CASSLGNRGHWVDTEAFF
abundance: many; j_gene: TRBJ2-7; d_gene: TRBD2; v_gene: TRBV7-3; CDR3nt: TGTGCCAGCAGCTTAGAGCGGGGGGCCGACTACGAGCAGTACTTC; CDR3aa: CASSLERGADYEQYF
abundance: many; j_gene: TRBJ2-7; d_gene: TRBD1; v_gene: TRBV2; CDR3nt: TGTGCCAGCAGCGGGGGACGGGACAGGTACTCCTACGAGCAGTACTTC; CDR3aa: CASSGGRDRYSYEQYF
abundance: NA; j_gene: TRBJ2-5; d_gene: TRBD2; v_gene: TRBV6-5; CDR3nt: TGTGCCAGCAGTTACGCGTACCTGGCGGGGGTACAAGAGACCCAGTACTTC; CDR3aa: CASSYAYLAGVQETQYF
abundance: many; j_gene: TRBJ2-3; d_gene: NA; v_gene: TRBV7-8; CDR3nt: TGTGCCAGCAGCTTCGGGTTAAGGGACACAGATACGCAGTATTTT; CDR3aa: CASSFGLRDTDTQYF
abundance: many; j_gene: TRBJ2-7; d_gene: TRBD1; v_gene: TRBV20-1; CDR3nt: TGCAGTGCTAGAAAGAAACCCGGACAGGGACGCTCCTACGAGCAGTACTTC; CDR3aa: CSARKKPGQGRSYEQYF
abundance: many; j_gene: TRBJ2-1; d_gene: TRBD1; v_gene: TRBV11-2; CDR3nt: TGTGCCAGCAGCTTAGGGGCAGGGGGTTACAATGAGCAGTTCTTC; CDR3aa: CASSLGAGGYNEQFF
abundance: many; j_gene: TRBJ2-3; d_gene: TRBD1; v_gene: TRBV24-1; CDR3nt: TGTGCCACCAGTGATCCCGGGACAGACTTCACAGATACGCAGTATTTT; CDR3aa: CATSDPGTDFTDTQYF
abundance: many; j_gene: TRBJ1-2; d_gene: NA; v_gene: TRBV12-3/TRBV12-4; CDR3nt: TGTGCCAGCAGTTCCCCGGGAAGAGGAGTTGGCTACACCTTC; CDR3aa: CASSSPGRGVGYTF
abundance: few; j_gene: TRBJ2-2; d_gene: NA; v_gene: TRBV9; CDR3nt: TGTGCCAGCAGCGCTACCCTTGCGAGCTCCGGGGAGCTGTTTTTT; CDR3aa: CASSATLASSGELFF
abundance: NA; j_gene: TRBJ1-4; d_gene: NA; v_gene: TRBV6-2/TRBV6-3; CDR3nt: TGTGCCAGCAGTTACGTGGGGGCGAATGAAAAACTGTTTTTT; CDR3aa: CASSYVGANEKLFF
abundance: many; j_gene: TRBJ1-1; d_gene: NA; v_gene: TRBV11-2; CDR3nt: TGTGCCAGCAGCTTTGAGGATCTAGCTGTGAACACTGAAGCTTTCTTT; CDR3aa: CASSFEDLAVNTEAFF
abundance: few; j_gene: TRBJ2-2; d_gene: NA; v_gene: TRBV5-5; CDR3nt: TGTGCCACAGACCAGGACGCCGACCCCGGGGAGCTGTTTTTT; CDR3aa: CATDQDADPGELFF
abundance: many; j_gene: TRBJ2-7; d_gene: NA; v_gene: TRBV7-9; CDR3nt: TGTGCCAGCAGCTTCGCGGGCTACGAGCAGTACTTC; CDR3aa: CASSFAGYEQYF
abundance: many; j_gene: TRBJ1-1; d_gene: TRBD1; v_gene: TRBV5-6; CDR3nt: TGTGCCAGCAGCCACGGTGACGGCGGAGGGGGCGGGACTGAAGCTTTCTTT; CDR3aa: CASSHGDGGGGGTEAFF
abundance: many; j_gene: TRBJ1-6; d_gene: TRBD1; v_gene: TRBV7-8; CDR3nt: TGTGCCATAGCGGGACAGAGCAATTCACCCCTCCACTTT; CDR3aa: CAIAGQSNSPLHF
abundance: many; j_gene: TRBJ1-1; d_gene: NA; v_gene: TRBV2; CDR3nt: TGTGCCAGCAGTGAAGCGCAGTGGAACACTGAAGCTTTCTTT; CDR3aa: CASSEAQWNTEAFF
abundance: many; j_gene: TRBJ2-3; d_gene: NA; v_gene: TRBV12-3/TRBV12-4; CDR3nt: TGTGCCAGCAGTACACAGGGTCCGCAGTATTTT; CDR3aa: CASSTQGPQYF
abundance: many; j_gene: TRBJ2-1; d_gene: TRBD2; v_gene: TRBV5-1; CDR3nt: TGCGCCAGCAGCTTGGGACTAGCGGAGAATGAGCAGTTCTTC; CDR3aa: CASSLGLAENEQFF
abundance: once; j_gene: TRBJ2-1; d_gene: NA; v_gene: TRBV7-3; CDR3nt: TGTGCCAGCAGCTTAGGGGCCGTTTCCTACAATGAGCAGTTCTTC; CDR3aa: CASSLGAVSYNEQFF
abundance: many; j_gene: TRBJ2-1; d_gene: NA; v_gene: TRBV15; CDR3nt: TGTGCCACCAGCAGAATCTCTGGCGGTAGGGCGGATGAGCAGTTCTTC; CDR3aa: CATSRISGGRADEQFF
abundance: NA; j_gene: TRBJ1-6; d_gene: NA; v_gene: TRBV3-1; CDR3nt: TGTGCCAGCAGCCGAGGAGACTCACCCCTCCACTTT; CDR3aa: CASSRGDSPLHF
abundance: many; j_gene: TRBJ2-7; d_gene: NA; v_gene: TRBV20-1; CDR3nt: TGCAGTGCTAGAGATCCCCAGGGTTTTTCTCGCGGCGAGCAGTACTTC; CDR3aa: CSARDPQGFSRGEQYF
abundance: many; j_gene: TRBJ1-5; d_gene: NA; v_gene: TRBV12-3/TRBV12-4; CDR3nt: TGTGCCAGCAGTTTTGTAGACGGTAGCAATCAGCCCCAGCATTTT; CDR3aa: CASSFVDGSNQPQHF
abundance: many; j_gene: TRBJ2-7; d_gene: NA; v_gene: TRBV27; CDR3nt: TGTGCCAGCAGTTTAAAGTCAGGGGCATTGGAAGAGCAGTACTTC; CDR3aa: CASSLKSGALEEQYF
abundance: many; j_gene: TRBJ1-3; d_gene: NA; v_gene: TRBV5-1; CDR3nt: TGCGCCAGCAGCTTGGCTGGCAGGGCAACGATTACTGGAAACACCATATATTTT; CDR3aa: CASSLAGRATITGNTIYF
abundance: many; j_gene: TRBJ2-1; d_gene: TRBD2; v_gene: TRBV7-2; CDR3nt: TGTGCCAGCAGTGATGGCCCTAGCGGGGGCAATGAGCAGTTCTTC; CDR3aa: CASSDGPSGGNEQFF
abundance: NA; j_gene: TRBJ2-2; d_gene: NA; v_gene: TRBV20-1; CDR3nt: TGCAGTGCTAGGAGGGGGGGCTCACCCGGGGAGCTGTTTTTT; CDR3aa: CSARRGGSPGELFF